This T cell receptor beta chain derives from a study of blood T cell repertoires in COVID-19. The assay was immunoSEQ multiplex PCR, and TCRdb's table has in-frame clones only and misses some. The table includes a few hundred thousand clones, just over 85% detected once. CDR1 and CDR2 (germline): GTSNPN, SVGIG (reference sequence). This CDR3 comprises 16 residues. Trimming removed 2 bases from V and 0 bases from J; junction bases left unmatched: 7. This TCR was recovered from a woman aged 18-29 years who had recovered from COVID-19. This chain uses TRBV30 with TRBJ2-1; the match to TRBD2 covers 7 bases. The sequencing input was PBMCs or T cells enriched from blood (not recorded which). The CDR3 DNA is TGTGCCTGGAGTTGGACTAGGACGAACTCCTACAATGAGCAGTTCTTC. Its protein product is CAWSWTRTNSYNEQFF. Drawing the rest from reference TRBV30 and TRBJ2-1, the complete variable domain is SQTIHQWPATLVQPVGSPLSLECTVEGTSNPNLYWYRQAAGRGLQLLFYSVGIGQISSEVPQNLSASRPQDRQFILSSKKLLLSDSGFYLCAWSWTRTNSYNEQFFGPGTRLTVL.